A single sample gave rise to the 20 T cell receptor beta chains below, sequenced in a study of early T cells in non-severe SARS-CoV-2 infection. One entry per CDR3 protein, called by TCRdb with MiXCR from the 5' RACE reads. This table holds almost 45,000 distinct CDR3 sequences, 5.5% to 6.5% found once. The sample taken for sequencing was whole blood. The receptor source for this set is an adult who was a healthcare worker with PCR-confirmed SARS-CoV-2 infection or an uninfected control (not recorded which).

A few counts support this clonotype. The chain carries TRBV5-6 and TRBJ2-2, with a tentative D call TRBD1 (6 bases). CDR3 length: 15 residues. Deletions cut 1 base from V and 5 bases from J, with 12 bases between. Germline CDR1 SGHDT, CDR2 YYEEEE. The CDR3 here is CASSLLGADTGELFF. CDR3 nucleotides: TGTGCCAGCAGCTTGTTGGGGGCTGATACCGGGGAGCTGTTTTTT.

The chain couples TRBV18 to TRBJ1-1; TRBD1 agrees at 8 bases. The CDR3 spans 13 residues. V was clipped by 0 bases and J by 6 bases; unmatched bases: 0. CDR1 KGHSH and CDR2 LQKENI come from the germline V gene. The CDR3 loop is CASSPPGQAEAFF. The CDR3 DNA reads as TGTGCCAGCTCACCACCGGGACAGGCTGAAGCTTTCTTT.

This chain connects TRBV20-1 to TRBJ2-1, with TRBD1 as a possible D gene (5 bases). The CDR3 totals 15 residues. Germline CDR1 and CDR2: DFQATT and SNEGSKA (reference sequence). The germline V and J ends were trimmed by 6 bases and 8 bases, with 23 bases remaining between them. The CDR3 bases are TGCAGTGCCCTCCCCCCCCAGGGTAGGAACGATGAGCAGTTCTTC. Amino acid sequence: CSALPPQGRNDEQFF.

The sample holds a few counts of this clonotype. The genes are TRBV14 and TRBJ2-7, with no clear D. The CDR3 sequence is 14 residues long. Trimming removed 1 base from V and 0 bases from J, with 7 bases in between. The germline V gene encodes CDR1 SGHDN and CDR2 FVKESK. DNA for the CDR3: TGTGCCAGCAGCCAAGGGGGAAACTCCTACGAGCAGTACTTC. Protein sequence: CASSQGGNSYEQYF.

This clonotype was recorded at least ten times. J is TRBJ1-6 and V is TRBV9; a weak D match, TRBD1 (5 bases). Per germline, CDR1 SGDLS and CDR2 YYNGEE. V was pared by 3 bases and J by 0 bases, with 7 bases between. The length of the CDR3 is 15 residues. CDR3 nucleotides: TGTGCCAGCAGCGGAGACAGCTCCTATAATTCACCCCTCCACTTT. Translated, it gives CASSGDSSYNSPLHF.

The chain has TRBV12-5 and TRBJ2-1; D remains unclear. From germline, CDR1 is LGHNT and CDR2 FRNRAP. The CDR3 is made up of 16 amino acids. Trimming pared 0 bases from V and 4 bases from J, leaving 13 bases between. The CDR3 nucleotides read TGTGCTAGTGGTTTGGTAACAGCAGGTCCTTACAATGAGCAGTTCTTC. It is translated as CASGLVTAGPYNEQFF.

This clonotype was observed many times. The chain uses TRBV28 and TRBJ2-2; D may correspond to TRBD1 or TRBD2 (5 bases each). This CDR3 contains 13 residues. Germline V lookup: CDR1 MDHEN, CDR2 SYDVKM. Trimming removed 6 bases at V and 7 bases at J, with 12 bases between. CDR3 region: CASRFQGVGELFF. The DNA for the CDR3 is TGTGCCAGCAGATTCCAGGGAGTCGGGGAGCTGTTTTTT.

This clonotype was found many times. The V gene is TRBV4-2, the J gene TRBJ2-3, with D unresolved. CDR1 and CDR2 from the germline V gene are LGHNA and YNFKEQ. CDR3 length: 15 amino acids. The V and J ends lost 1 base and 0 bases respectively, with 8 bases between them. The CDR3 region has the DNA TGTGCCAGCAGCCAAGCGGCGGAAAGCACAGATACGCAGTATTTT. Translated: CASSQAAESTDTQYF.

Many counts were recorded for this clonotype. This chain uses TRBV7-2 with TRBJ2-7; 7 bases match TRBD1. CDR1 SGHTA and CDR2 FQGNSA come from the germline V gene. The CDR3 covers 15 residues. The J segment lost 3 bases and the V segment lost 2 bases, leaving 7 bases of the junction unmatched. The CDR3 sequence: CASSLLGGQYYEQYF. CDR3 in DNA: TGTGCCAGCAGCTTATTAGGGGGACAGTACTACGAGCAGTACTTC.

This clonotype was seen more than once but under ten times. This rearrangement joins TRBV18 to TRBJ1-4; D is ambiguous. Looked up from germline, CDR1 is KGHSH and CDR2 is LQKENI. The CDR3 length is 15 residues. The V and J ends lost 4 bases and 6 bases respectively, with 15 bases between them. CDR3 protein: CASSQSLPLDEKLFF. The CDR3 DNA follows: TGTGCCAGCTCACAGAGCTTGCCGCTGGATGAAAAACTGTTTTTT.

This clonotype was recorded at least ten times. V is TRBV7-2 and J is TRBJ2-7, with unresolved D. The V end lost 1 base, the J end lost 3 bases, and 13 bases lay between the germline ends. Germline loops: CDR1 SGHTA, CDR2 FQGNSA. This CDR3 has 15 residues. CDR3 nucleotide sequence: TGTGCCAGCAGCTTAGATCTTAGTGGGATCTACGAGCAGTACTTC. Translation: CASSLDLSGIYEQYF. The full variable domain, its missing parts supplied by reference TRBV7-2 and TRBJ2-7, is GAGVSQSPSNKVTEKGKDVELRCDPISGHTALYWYRQSLGQGLEFLIYFQGNSAPDKSGLPSDRFSAERTGGSVSTLTIQRTQQEDSAVYLCASSLDLSGIYEQYFGPGTRLTVT.

This clonotype was detected only a few times. The rearrangement links TRBV7-2 to TRBJ2-7; D gene uncertain. The ends were cut back, 1 base at V and 2 bases at J, with 3 bases in the middle. This CDR3 has 12 residues. Germline lookup yields CDR1 SGHTA and CDR2 FQGNSA. CDR3 loop: CASSLGAYEQYV. The DNA of the CDR3 is TGTGCCAGCAGCTTAGGAGCCTACGAGCAGTACGTC.

V gene TRBV11-2 combines with J gene TRBJ2-7; D call uncertain. In germline, CDR1 is SGHAT, CDR2 FQNNGV. V dropped 2 bases and J dropped 4 bases, with 6 bases sitting between them. The CDR3 runs to 12 residues. This CDR3 is CASSLSVYEQYF. The CDR3 DNA reads TGTGCCAGCAGCTTATCCGTGTACGAGCAGTACTTC.

The chain carries TRBV10-3 and TRBJ2-3; tentative D call: TRBD1 (5 bases). Trimming removed 0 bases from V and 4 bases from J, with 5 bases in between. CDR1 and CDR2 (germline): ENHRY, SYGVKD. The CDR3 loop spans 13 amino acids. CDR3 bases: TGTGCCATCAGTGAGTCAGGGGCAGATACGCAGTATTTT. The encoded protein is CAISESGADTQYF.

This clonotype was seen ten or more times. The chain carries TRBV19 and TRBJ2-1; 9 positions match TRBD1. V shed 7 bases and J 8 bases; nucleotides not matched to a gene: 12. CDR3 length: 15 amino acids. CDR1 and CDR2 (germline): LNHDA, SQIVND (reference sequence). CDR3 protein: CASMDTGGSRDEQFF. The CDR3 nucleotides read TGTGCCAGTATGGATACAGGGGGCTCGAGGGATGAGCAGTTCTTC.

This clonotype was counted ten times or more. The V gene is TRBV5-5, the J gene TRBJ1-1, with D possibly TRBD1 on 6 matching bases. This CDR3 region has 14 residues. Deletions cut 3 bases from V and 7 bases from J, with 16 bases between. The germline CDR1 and CDR2 sequences are SGHKS and YYEKEE (reference sequence). CDR3 bases: TGTGCCAGCAGCTCCGGCGGGGGGCCAAATGAAGCTTTCTTT. Protein: CASSSGGGPNEAFF.

The chain carries TRBV7-6 and TRBJ2-1; TRBD2 matches at 14 bases. Trimming removed 5 bases from V and 8 bases from J; junction bases left unmatched: 8. Per the germline V gene, CDR1 is SGHVS and CDR2 is FNYEAQ. CDR3 size: 16 residues. The CDR3 region is CASSPWTSGGLDEQFF. The CDR3 DNA sequence: TGTGCCAGCAGCCCCTGGACTAGCGGGGGGTTGGATGAGCAGTTCTTC.

This clonotype was picked up a small number of times. The V gene is TRBV6-5, the J gene TRBJ2-7, with 7 bases aligning to TRBD2. This CDR3 is built from 15 residues. V was clipped by 0 bases and J by 4 bases; unmatched bases: 6. Germline CDR1 MNHEY, CDR2 SVGAGI. CDR3 sequence reads: CASSYSSGASYEQYF. CDR3 sequence (DNA): TGTGCCAGCAGTTACTCGAGCGGGGCGAGTTACGAGCAGTACTTC.

This clonotype occurred a few times. The chain combines TRBV27 with TRBJ1-4; D is ambiguous. There are 15 residues in the CDR3. Trimming stripped 5 bases from V and 7 bases from J, with 17 bases between. Germline loops: CDR1 MNHEY, CDR2 SMNVEV (reference sequence). This CDR3 is CASSPTMGSGEKLFF. The CDR3 DNA sequence: TGTGCCAGCAGTCCCACGATGGGGTCTGGTGAAAAACTGTTTTTT.

This clonotype rates as medium-sized. The J gene is TRBJ2-1, the V gene TRBV28, with 12 nucleotides matching TRBD2. The V segment lost 2 bases and the J segment 5 bases; nucleotides outside the gene matches: 1. The CDR3 covers 15 residues. Germline V gives CDR1 MDHEN, CDR2 SYDVKM. The CDR3 region has the DNA TGTGCCAGCAGTTTACTAGCGGGGGGGAACAATGAGCAGTTCTTC. This translates into CASSLLAGGNNEQFF.